Included here is one T cell receptor (beta chain) sequence, with context. The specificity of this receptor is unknown. No much larger clone is present one base from it, and per-base qualities are unavailable. The CDR3 regions of human TCRbeta chains were analyzed by immunosequencing. Concerning the study's data processing: Repertoire TCRs were matched against a reference library of SARS-CoV-2-specific TCRs generated with the MIRA antigen-specificity platform. Breadth was defined as the fraction of unique TCRs that were SARS-CoV-2-associated, and depth was defined as the fraction of total T cells that were SARS-CoV-2-associated. Using the MIRA data, each spike-specific TCR was assigned both to the spike region to which the TCR was reactive and to a CD4 or CD8 class. Log10-transformed breadth and depth values were compared by one-way ANOVA with Sidak's multiple comparisons tests. TCRdb obtained this table from immuneACCESS and retained in-frame rearrangements with V and J assigned. These tables miss some clones; where compared with another copy, unresolved V genes account for less than half of the shortfall, and the remainder is unexplained. D and trimming were read from the DNA, whereas the V and J calls and clone size are those reported in that table. For this sample the table gives around 120,000 clones, of which approximately 90% were detected only once. The ten largest clones capture around 8% of the sample.

This specimen comes from a study of T cell responses to AZD1222 COVID-19 vaccine (dated by TCRdb to 2020 to 2022). As for the study more broadly: AZD1222 recipients whose second dose came at about 4 weeks and those whose second dose came at about 12 weeks were combined into one group, since spike-specific TCR depth and breadth did not differ between the two schedules. Trial participants were enrolled by age into subgroups of 18-55, 56-69 and 70-plus years, and 148, 28 and 57 TCR-sequenced participants, respectively, were included in these subgroups. A total of about 230 trial participants underwent TCR sequencing, of whom around 200 received two doses of AZD1222 and about 25 received two doses of the MenACWY control vaccine.

What the research found in general, with its limitations: Vaccine-associated CD4 TCRs spanned the whole spike protein, with dominant responses in regions 160-218 and 743-854. Participants were mostly white British and included more females than males, and it was suggested by the authors that clonal diversity may have been underestimated. After two AZD1222 doses, spike-specific TCR breadth and depth were significantly higher than at day 0 and than in MenACWY recipients. The 56-69-year group was small, and its depth increase did not reach significance, likely because of low power. Because no day 14 peak-response samples were available, the repertoires could be characterized only after the peak T cell response. Conclusions about previously exposed vaccinees are limited, since just six AZD1222 recipients were seropositive for SARS-CoV-2 at baseline. Reportedly, almost half of the unique spike-specific TCRs recognized epitopes lying outside the regions that are mutated in the B.1.351 and B.1.1.7 variants.

The time point label, read with the paper, signifies: baseline before first vaccination. Vaccinee samples were obtained from the UK trials COV001 and COV002, which included a single-blind randomized controlled phase 2/3 trial of AZD1222 (ChAdOx1 nCoV-19) in healthy adults. For TCRbeta chain sequencing, PBMC samples from trial participants were taken at day 0 and at day 28 after the second dose. The specimen was peripheral blood, collected on day 0 of AZD1222 vaccination. The sequence was obtained from an adult in good health.

The CDR3 protein is CASSLVYTGELFF. The DNA is TGTGCCAGCAGCCTTGTTTACACCGGGGAGCTGTTTTTT. The rearranged segments are TRBV11-2 and TRBJ2-2; the D gene lacks a confident call. The V end loses 5 bases and the J end loses 3 bases, and a stretch of 7 bases separates them. The CDR3 contains 13 residues, cysteine and phenylalanine counted. Here the CDR3 DNA is all that survives: 39 bases in frame from base 1. The germline V gene gives CDR1 as SGHAT and CDR2 as FQNNGV.